This is a list of T cell receptor beta chains from one sample in a study of OX40 agonist ivuxolimab in advanced cancers. The assay was immunoSEQ multiplex PCR, and TCRdb's table has in-frame clones only and misses some. The sample shows about 95,000 clones, roughly 87% of them seen only once. Sequencing used CD4+ or CD8+ T cells sorted from blood, obtained in a trial of the OX40 agonist ivuxolimab. The receptor source for this set is an adult with an advanced solid tumor such as melanoma, head and neck, liver or kidney cancer. Each CDR3 is given with its conserved first and last residue. A D gene is named only where the DNA matches it firmly. A clone size is listed for some rows: how often the clone was seen (once, few, many), or a class if it is expanded.

j_gene,v_gene,d_gene,abundance,CDR3nt,CDR3aa
TRBJ2-5,TRBV4-3,.,.,TGCGCCAGCAGCGATGGGAGGGGGCAAGAGACCCAGTACTTC,CASSDGRGQETQYF
TRBJ2-2,TRBV28,.,.,TGTGCCAGCACCCGAGACGTCGGGGAGCTGTTTTTT,CASTRDVGELFF
TRBJ1-3,TRBV7-9,.,.,TGTGCCAGCAGCTTAGTGGGCTCTGGAAACACCATATATTTT,CASSLVGSGNTIYF
TRBJ2-7,TRBV10-3,.,.,TGTGCCATCAGTGGTGTGGACGGGTACGAGCAGTACTTC,CAISGVDGYEQYF
TRBJ1-1,TRBV7-2,.,.,TGTGCCAGCAGCTTAGAGGGGATGAACACTGAAGCTTTCTTT,CASSLEGMNTEAFF
TRBJ1-2,TRBV19,.,.,TGTGCCAGTAGTTCCGGGACGGAAAACTATGGCTACACCTTC,CASSSGTENYGYTF
TRBJ2-7,TRBV7-3,.,.,TGTGCCAGCAGCTTATTACGACTGTCCGACGAGCAGTACTTC,CASSLLRLSDEQYF
TRBJ2-7,TRBV2,TRBD1,.,TGTGCCAGCAGTGTACAGGGGGCGGGGGAGCAGTACTTC,CASSVQGAGEQYF
TRBJ2-7,TRBV7-2,.,once,TGTGCCAGCAGTCCACTTGGACAGTACTACGAGCAGTACTTC,CASSPLGQYYEQYF
TRBJ1-2,TRBV18,TRBD1,.,TGTGCCAGCTCTCGCGGGGGACAGGACGTTGGCTACACCTTC,CASSRGGQDVGYTF
TRBJ1-2,TRBV7-2,.,.,TGTGCCAGCAGCTTATTGAGGGCTAACTATGGCTACACCTTC,CASSLLRANYGYTF
TRBJ1-4,TRBV7-9,.,.,TGTGCCAGCAGCTTAGCGACAGATCTTAATGAAAAACTGTTTTTT,CASSLATDLNEKLFF
TRBJ1-5,TRBV19,TRBD1,once,TGTGCCAGTAGTATGGGACAGAGGGGTCAGCCCCAGCATTTT,CASSMGQRGQPQHF
TRBJ2-4,TRBV28,TRBD2,once,TGTGCCAGCAGTCTTAGCGGGGTGGGCAAAAACATTCAGTACTTC,CASSLSGVGKNIQYF
TRBJ2-5,TRBV5-8,.,.,TGTGCCAGCAGCCCGGACAGTCAAGAGACCCAGTACTTC,CASSPDSQETQYF
TRBJ1-5,TRBV19,.,once,TGTGCCAGTAGTGGCGGACGGAGCTATAGCAATCAGCCCCAGCATTTT,CASSGGRSYSNQPQHF
TRBJ2-5,TRBV5-4,TRBD2,.,TGTGCCAGCAGCTTGAAGGGTGGCGGGAGACAAGAGACCCAGTACTTC,CASSLKGGGRQETQYF
TRBJ2-3,TRBV4-3,.,.,TGCGCCAGCAGCCAAGATAAAACTTCTTGGGAAGATACGCAGTATTTT,CASSQDKTSWEDTQYF
TRBJ2-5,TRBV5-4,TRBD2,.,TGTGCCAGCAGCAACGGGGGGGAGGAGACCCAGTACTTC,CASSNGGEETQYF
TRBJ2-1,TRBV18,.,few,TGTGCCAGCTCCCTGGAGGCGGGGGCCATCAATGAGCAGTTCTTC,CASSLEAGAINEQFF
TRBJ1-5,TRBV21-1,.,.,TGTGCCAGTATGCGGACAGGGCACAATCAGCCCCAGCATTTT,CASMRTGHNQPQHF
TRBJ2-5,TRBV5-7,TRBD2,few,TGTGCCAGCAGCTTGGCCGGGGGGGAGACCCAGTACTTC,CASSLAGGETQYF
TRBJ1-6,TRBV5-6,.,.,TGTGCCAGCAGCTTGGAAAGGGGTAAAAATTCACCCCTCCACTTT,CASSLERGKNSPLHF
TRBJ1-1,TRBV27,.,.,TGTGCCAGCAGTCCCTTCGGGGAGAAAGCTTTCTTT,CASSPFGEKAFF
TRBJ2-1,TRBV15,TRBD1,.,TGTGCCACCAGCAGAGATTCGGGACAGGGAATCAGGCAGTTCTTC,CATSRDSGQGIRQFF
TRBJ1-1,TRBV7-2,.,.,TGTGCCAGCAGCTTGGCAGGGAGAGGGAACACTGAAGCTTTCTTT,CASSLAGRGNTEAFF
TRBJ1-2,TRBV6-1,.,.,TGTGCCAGCAGCCTTTATGGGGCCGCGTACACCTTC,CASSLYGAAYTF
TRBJ1-2,TRBV7-9,TRBD1,.,TGTGCCAGCAGCTTAGCGAGAGGGACAGGTCCTTATACCTTC,CASSLARGTGPYTF
TRBJ1-5,TRBV6-1,.,.,TGTGCCAGCAGTGAAACGGGAGGGAGGCAGCCCCAGCATTTT,CASSETGGRQPQHF